These 13 T cell receptor beta chains originate from one sample sequenced in a study of T cell responses to AZD1222 COVID-19 vaccine. The method was immunoSEQ multiplex PCR; TCRdb's version includes in-frame clones alone and lacks a portion of them. The data show more than 85,000 clones, with 88% seen just once and roughly 1.6% held by the top ten. The starting material was peripheral blood, obtained on day 0 of AZD1222 vaccination. The receptor source for this set is an adult in good health.

V is TRBV19 and J is TRBJ1-1; D is perhaps TRBD1 (5 bases). The germline gives CDR1 LNHDA, CDR2 SQIVND (reference sequence). Trimming stripped 6 bases from V and 5 bases from J, with 22 bases between. This CDR3 has 16 residues. The chain's CDR3 is CASSQPRGGSSTEAFF. DNA for the CDR3: TGTGCCAGTAGCCAACCAAGGGGAGGGTCGAGTACTGAAGCTTTCTTT. The complete variable domain, with remaining parts taken from reference TRBV19 and TRBJ1-1, reads DGGITQSPKYLFRKEGQNVTLSCEQNLNHDAMYWYRQDPGQGLRLIYYSQIVNDFQKGDIAEGYSVSREKKESFPLTVTSAQKNPTAFYLCASSQPRGGSSTEAFFGQGTRLTVV.

CDR3 DNA sequence: TGTGCCAGCAGTTTCGCAGATACGCAGTATTTT. Its translation is CASSFADTQYF. This sequence joins TRBV27 and TRBJ2-3; D not certain. V lost 3 bases and J lost 4, with 2 bases in between. The length of the CDR3 is 11 residues. The germline CDR1 and CDR2 sequences are MNHEY and SMNVEV (reference sequence).

The V gene is TRBV19, the J gene TRBJ1-2; no clear D. CDR3 length: 13 amino acids. The ends were cut back, 3 bases at V and 4 bases at J, with 9 bases in the middle. CDR1 is LNHDA, CDR2 SQIVND, per germline (reference sequence). CDR3 DNA sequence: TGTGCCAGTAGTATGGACCCCGCCTATGGCTACACCTTC. This encodes CASSMDPAYGYTF. Supplemented by reference TRBV19 and TRBJ1-2, the full variable domain reads DGGITQSPKYLFRKEGQNVTLSCEQNLNHDAMYWYRQDPGQGLRLIYYSQIVNDFQKGDIAEGYSVSREKKESFPLTVTSAQKNPTAFYLCASSMDPAYGYTFGSGTRLTVV.

The chain has TRBV18 and TRBJ2-2; D unclear. This CDR3 region has 14 residues. Trimming shortened V by 6 bases and J by 1 base, and 9 bases separated the two germline ends. Germline V gives CDR1 KGHSH, CDR2 LQKENI. The CDR3 DNA follows: TGTGCCAGCTCGATGACGGAGAACACCGGGGAGCTGTTTTTT. Amino acid sequence: CASSMTENTGELFF.

This chain connects TRBV21-1 to TRBJ2-7; no DNA check was done on the table's D call, TRBD1. TRBV21-1 is reported as a pseudogene. The CDR3 sequence is 14 residues long. The CDR3 DNA is TGTGCCAGCAGCAACCGACAGGGTCCCTACGAGCAGTACTTC. Translation gives CASSNRQGPYEQYF.

This chain uses TRBV18 with TRBJ2-5; 9 bases fit TRBD1. CDR3 length: 16 residues. V lost 0 bases to trimming and J lost 5 bases; unmatched junction nucleotides: 7. Per the germline V gene, CDR1 is KGHSH and CDR2 is LQKENI. The CDR3 nucleotides read TGTGCCAGCTCACCACCGTCGGGACAGGGTGGGGAGACCCAGTACTTC. Translation gives CASSPPSGQGGETQYF.

The J gene is TRBJ2-1, the V gene TRBV2, with D tentatively TRBD2 (6 bases). Germline assignment: CDR1 SNHLY and CDR2 FYNNEI. V lost 8 bases, J lost 0 bases, and 14 bases lay in between. This CDR3 comprises 15 residues. The CDR3, as DNA: TGTGCCAGCGCCCTCGGGGGAGGCTCCTACAATGAGCAGTTCTTC. This translates into CASALGGGSYNEQFF. Supplemented by reference TRBV2 and TRBJ2-1, the full variable domain reads EPEVTQTPSHQVTQMGQEVILRCVPISNHLYFYWYRQILGQKVEFLVSFYNNEISEKSEIFDDQFSVERPDGSNFTLKIRSTKLEDSAMYFCASALGGGSYNEQFFGPGTRLTVL.

This chain joins TRBV7-2 and TRBJ2-7, with D possibly being TRBD2 (6 bases). Trimming took 0 bases from V and 4 from J, leaving 10 bases between them. Germline loops: CDR1 SGHTA, CDR2 FQGNSA. The CDR3 is made up of 14 amino acids. CDR3 sequence reads: CASSLARGPYEQYF. As DNA, the CDR3 is TGTGCCAGCAGCTTAGCGCGGGGCCCTTACGAGCAGTACTTC.

The chain recombines TRBV5-6 with TRBJ2-3; D is possibly TRBD2 (6 bases). V was cut by 4 bases and J by 4 bases, with 10 bases left in between. In germline, CDR1 is SGHDT, CDR2 YYEEEE. The CDR3 is 13 amino acids. CDR3: CASSPGGPDTQYF. The DNA of the CDR3 is TGTGCCAGCAGCCCAGGAGGGCCAGATACGCAGTATTTT.

This clone was found a few times. V and J are TRBV11-2 and TRBJ1-2; D is undetermined. The CDR3 spans 12 residues. Germline CDR1 is SGHAT and CDR2 is FQNNGV. V was trimmed by 0 bases and J by 12 bases, leaving 11 bases between them. The CDR3 nucleotides read TGTGCCAGCAGCTTAGATCTAGGCTTGGACACCTTC. It yields the protein CASSLDLGLDTF.

The chain carries TRBV5-1 and TRBJ1-1, with no clear D. V lost 3 bases, J lost 0 bases, and 15 bases lay in between. The CDR3 is made up of 16 amino acids. Germline V gene data show CDR1 as SGHRS and CDR2 as YFSETQ. The CDR3 DNA follows: TGCGCCAGCAGCTCCGGACCTATTCCCCTGAACACTGAAGCTTTCTTT. Protein sequence: CASSSGPIPLNTEAFF.

Only one count was recorded for this clone. The gene calls are TRBV14 and TRBJ1-1; D is unclear. The CDR3 has 14 residues. Germline loops: CDR1 SGHDN, CDR2 FVKESK. The V gene lost 6 bases and the J gene lost 1 base, with 12 bases spanning the gap. This chain's CDR3 is CASRRLSGNTEAFF. The CDR3 DNA is TGTGCCAGCAGACGCCTCTCGGGGAACACTGAAGCTTTCTTT.

V gene TRBV19 combines with J gene TRBJ1-6, with a tentative D call TRBD1 (5 bases). V lost 1 base and J 5 bases, leaving 6 bases between the germline ends. This CDR3 region has 14 residues. The germline gives CDR1 LNHDA, CDR2 SQIVND (reference sequence). This chain's CDR3 is CASSIGQNNSPLHF. CDR3 DNA sequence: TGTGCCAGTAGTATAGGACAGAATAATTCACCCCTCCACTTT.